Below are 6 T cell receptor beta chains sequenced from a single sample in a study of blood T cell repertoires in COVID-19. Generated by immunoSEQ multiplex PCR, the TCRdb table keeps only in-frame clones and is missing some. The sample contains approximately 240,000 clones, around four fifths of which appear only once. Source material: peripheral blood. These TCRs come from an older woman who had recovered from COVID-19.

The rearrangement joins TRBV15 to TRBJ1-1; perhaps TRBD1 as D (6 bases). Trimming shortened V by 0 bases and J by 0 bases, and 11 bases separated the two germline ends. This CDR3 has 16 residues. CDR1 is LNHNV, CDR2 YYDKDF, per germline (reference sequence). CDR3 in amino acids: CATSRDWGGLNTEAFF. The CDR3 region has the DNA TGTGCCACCAGCAGAGATTGGGGGGGCCTGAACACTGAAGCTTTCTTT. The full variable domain, rest sourced from reference TRBV15 and TRBJ1-1, is DAMVIQNPRYQVTQFGKPVTLSCSQTLNHNVMYWYQQKSSQAPKLLFHYYDKDFNNEADTPDNFQSRRPNTSFCFLDIRSPGLGDTAMYLCATSRDWGGLNTEAFFGQGTRLTVV.

This clone has more than one count but fewer than ten. This chain connects TRBV6-5 to TRBJ2-2; unclear D gene. CDR3 length equals 14 residues. V shed 0 bases and J shed 5 bases, with 7 bases lying between them. Germline CDR1 reads MNHEY; CDR2 reads SVGAGI. Written as DNA, the CDR3 is TGTGCCAGCAGTTACTCGGCTGTTACCGGGGAGCTGTTTTTT. This codes for CASSYSAVTGELFF.

This sequence joins TRBV30 and TRBJ1-5; 8 bases are shared with TRBD1. The CDR3 has 14 residues. The V segment lost 1 base and the J segment 6 bases; nucleotides outside the gene matches: 5. The germline CDR1 and CDR2 sequences are GTSNPN and SVGIG (reference sequence). Here the CDR3 reads CAWSEGQGIQPQHF. CDR3 bases: TGTGCCTGGAGTGAAGGACAGGGAATTCAGCCCCAGCATTTT.

As concerns this clone: A single base separates this from a much larger clone, so it may be a read error. Other nucleotide sequences in the sample specify the same CDR3. The rearrangement joins TRBV5-4 to TRBJ1-1; the D is unclear. V was cut by 0 bases and J by 2 bases, with 5 bases left in between. CDR1 is SGHNT, CDR2 YYREEE, per germline (reference sequence). This CDR3 comprises 13 residues. CDR3 in amino acids: CASSLDRNTEAFF. The CDR3 DNA is TGTGCCAGCAGCTTGGACAGAAACACTGAAGCTTTCTTT. The full variable domain, its missing parts supplied by reference TRBV5-4 and TRBJ1-1, is ETGVTQSPTHLIKTRGQQVTLRCSSQSGHNTVSWYQQALGQGPQFIFQYYREEENGRGNFPPRFSGLQFPNYSSELNVNALELDDSALYLCASSLDRNTEAFFGQGTRLTVV.

The genes are TRBV4-1 and TRBJ2-1; perhaps TRBD2 as D (6 bases). V dropped 4 bases and J dropped 8 bases, with 21 bases sitting between them. Germline values: CDR1 MGHRA, CDR2 YSYEKL. CDR3 length equals 16 residues. CDR3 bases: TGCGCCAGCAGCCTACCGAAGGGCGGGGTCTCCGATGAGCAGTTCTTC. Encoded protein: CASSLPKGGVSDEQFF.

The V call is TRBV11-2, the J call TRBJ2-1; 11 positions agree with TRBD1. Germline V lookup: CDR1 SGHAT, CDR2 FQNNGV. The CDR3 is made up of 19 amino acids. The V gene end was trimmed by 5 bases and the J gene end by 4 bases; junction bases not matched to a gene: 16. In DNA form, the CDR3 reads TGTGCCAGCAGCGCACGCCTGGACAGGGGGCCCCGCTCTTACAATGAGCAGTTCTTC. Translating gives CASSARLDRGPRSYNEQFF.